Presented here are 8 T cell receptor beta chains from one specimen sequenced in a study of cytotoxic CD8 clonotypes in ibrutinib-treated CLL. The data were produced by immunoSEQ multiplex PCR, yet TCRdb's version contains in-frame clones alone and is incomplete. The table includes around 150,000 clones, 70% to 90% detected once. The sequences come from PBMCs, collected at disease progression, from a patient treated with ibrutinib. These receptors all stem from a human donor with chronic lymphocytic leukemia.

The gene calls are TRBV18 and TRBJ1-2; 7 positions match TRBD1. The CDR3 covers 14 residues. The junction had 5 bases not matched to a gene; V was cut back by 3 bases and J by 4 bases. Germline-derived CDR1 and CDR2 are KGHSH and LQKENI. The CDR3 protein is CASSPAGDSYGYTF. As DNA, the CDR3 is TGTGCCAGCTCACCGGCGGGGGACAGCTATGGCTACACCTTC.

The genes are TRBV6-5 and TRBJ2-7, with 8 bases that match TRBD2. Trimming took 0 bases from V and 8 from J; bases not matched to a gene: 9. The germline V gene has CDR1 MNHEY and CDR2 SVGAGI. This CDR3 has 15 residues. The CDR3 DNA sequence: TGTGCCAGCAGTTACTCGGCGGCGGGAGGTTTAAAGCAGTACTTC. It codes for CASSYSAAGGLKQYF.

The J gene is TRBJ2-1, the V gene TRBV11-3; 9 bases align to TRBD2. The CDR3 spans 15 residues. Losses at the gene ends were 1 base for V and 6 bases for J; bases not matched to a gene: 4. The germline V gene has CDR1 SGHNT and CDR2 YENEEA. The CDR3 DNA reads as TGTGCCAGCAGCTTAGGGGCGGGAGGGGGCAATGAGCAGTTCTTC. Amino acids: CASSLGAGGGNEQFF.

V usage is TRBV6-6 and J usage is TRBJ1-2; D is perhaps TRBD1 (5 bases). The CDR3 totals 13 residues. Trimming cost V 2 bases and J 6 bases, with 10 bases left between them. The germline CDR1 and CDR2 sequences are MNHNY and SVGAGI (reference sequence). The chain's CDR3 is CASSYPGADGYTF. CDR3 DNA sequence: TGTGCCAGCAGTTACCCTGGGGCTGATGGCTACACCTTC.

This sequence joins TRBV2 and TRBJ2-7; D possibly corresponds to TRBD2 (5 bases). V was trimmed by 2 bases and J by 7 bases, leaving 15 bases between them. The CDR3 totals 14 residues. Germline loops: CDR1 SNHLY, CDR2 FYNNEI. DNA of the CDR3: TGTGCCAGCAGTGAAAGATACACGTCGGGGGAGCAGTACTTC. Translated, it gives CASSERYTSGEQYF.

J is TRBJ2-2 and V is TRBV9; a possible D gene is TRBD2 (6 bases). This CDR3 has 17 residues. Trimming left V 1 base short and J 5 bases short, with 18 bases between. The germline gives CDR1 SGDLS, CDR2 YYNGEE. CDR3 DNA: TGTGCCAGCAGCGTATCCTCGGAGGGCGGGTTTACCGGGGAGCTGTTTTTT. Amino acid sequence: CASSVSSEGGFTGELFF.

The chain uses TRBV6-5 and TRBJ1-3, with D unclear. CDR3 length: 15 amino acids. Germline-derived CDR1 and CDR2 are MNHEY and SVGAGI. Trimming removed 4 bases at V and 0 bases at J, with 10 bases between. In DNA form, the CDR3 reads TGTGCCAGCAGTTCGGAACCCTCCTCTGGAAACACCATATATTTT. It encodes CASSSEPSSGNTIYF.

The sample holds a few counts of this clone. This chain links TRBV27 with TRBJ1-5, with D maybe TRBD1 (6 bases). The V end was cut by 4 bases, the J end by 2 bases, with 15 bases between. The CDR3 is 16 amino acids. The V gene's germline CDR1 is MNHEY and CDR2 SMNVEV (reference sequence). The DNA of the CDR3 is TGTGCCAGCAGTTGGATCTCAGGGGATGGCAATCAGCCCCAGCATTTT. Residues: CASSWISGDGNQPQHF.